This T cell receptor (beta chain) was found in a study of response to subunit inactivated influenza vaccine. General study results and limits: The authors suggested that every seasonal influenza vaccination recruits few new T cells.

The V gene lost 3 bases and the J gene lost 4 bases, with 9 bases spanning the gap. Germline assignment: CDR1 SNHLY and CDR2 FYNNEI. The CDR3 is 13 amino acids. TCRdb analysed the RT-PCR reads with MiXCR anew, one entry per CDR3 protein. The sample lists about 500,000 distinct CDR3 sequences, approximately 15% occurring once. Worth noting for this clonotype: Its antigen is unknown.

Sequenced material: CD4+ T cells sorted from PBMCs, taken less than 30 months after vaccination. The chain recombines TRBV2 with TRBJ1-2, with unresolved D. The sequence derives from a man in his fifties or sixties who received an inactivated influenza vaccine. CDR3 residues: CASSELQTYGYTF. The CDR3 region has the DNA TGTGCCAGCAGTGAGCTACAGACCTATGGCTACACCTTC.